The 22 T cell receptor beta chains reported below all come from one sample, sequenced in a study of OX40 agonist ivuxolimab in advanced cancers. Here immunoSEQ multiplex PCR was the method, and the copy in TCRdb shows in-frame clones only, minus some. Among 15,000 or so clones listed, approximately 80% were seen once. The sample consisted of CD4+ or CD8+ T cells sorted from blood, taken in a trial of the OX40 agonist ivuxolimab. Receptors originate from an adult with an advanced solid tumor such as melanoma, head and neck, liver or kidney cancer.

The J gene is TRBJ2-7, the V gene TRBV6-5; D ambiguous. The length of the CDR3 is 11 residues. V was clipped by 6 bases and J by 0 bases, with 3 bases between them. CDR1 and CDR2 (germline): MNHEY, SVGAGI. This CDR3 reads CASRVSYEQYF. CDR3 nucleotide sequence: TGTGCCAGCAGGGTCTCCTACGAGCAGTACTTC.

The rearrangement joins TRBV6-6 to TRBJ1-5; no reliable D call. The germline V and J ends were trimmed by 3 bases and 4 bases, with 16 bases remaining between them. This CDR3 is 16 amino acids long. CDR1 and CDR2 from the germline V gene are MNHNY and SVGAGI (reference sequence). CDR3 loop: CASSYVDRELNQPQHF. In nucleotides, the CDR3 is TGTGCCAGCAGTTATGTAGACCGCGAGCTAAATCAGCCCCAGCATTTT.

This sequence joins TRBV11-2 and TRBJ1-2; 9 bases are a match to TRBD1. V lost 3 bases to trimming and J lost 5 bases; unmatched junction nucleotides: 7. CDR1 SGHAT and CDR2 FQNNGV come from the germline V gene. The CDR3 is 15 residues long. In DNA, the CDR3 is TGTGCCAGCAGCTTGGGCACCGGGACAGGGTATGGCTACACCTTC. Translation: CASSLGTGTGYGYTF.

In this sample, this clone turned up once. CDR3 amino acids: CASGEGGYSGNTIYF. Written as DNA, the CDR3 is TGTGCCAGTGGAGAGGGGGGATACTCTGGAAACACCATATATTTT. The chain has TRBV19 and TRBJ1-3, with a possible D match to TRBD1 (6 bases). Looked up from germline, CDR1 is LNHDA and CDR2 is SQIVND (reference sequence). V gave up 8 bases and J gave up 0 bases, with 14 bases separating them. The CDR3 contains 15 residues.

The chain joins TRBV7-9 to TRBJ1-4; TRBD1 might be the D (5 bases). The V end was cut by 5 bases, the J end by 8 bases, with 18 bases between. The CDR3 is 15 amino acids. Germline V gene sequence: CDR1 SEHNR, CDR2 FQNEAQ (reference sequence). The CDR3 bases are TGTGCCAGCAGCCCACTGGGGGGGGATAAGGAAAAACTGTTTTTT. Amino acids: CASSPLGGDKEKLFF.

This chain's CDR3 is CASSVGGGGSTDTQYF. CDR3 in DNA: TGTGCCAGCAGTGTGGGTGGAGGGGGGAGCACAGATACGCAGTATTTT. The chain joins TRBV2 to TRBJ2-3; D tentatively fits TRBD1 or TRBD2 (6 bases each). The V and J ends lost 4 bases and 0 bases respectively, with 14 bases between them. The CDR3 has 16 amino acids. Looked up from germline, CDR1 is SNHLY and CDR2 is FYNNEI.

The chain uses TRBV19 and TRBJ2-5, with TRBD2 matching 9 bases. This CDR3 contains 15 residues. CDR1 is LNHDA, CDR2 SQIVND, per germline (reference sequence). The V segment lost 5 bases and the J segment 5 bases; nucleotides outside the gene matches: 9. The CDR3 region has the DNA TGTGCCAGTAGTGGGCCAGCGGGGGGCGGGGAGACCCAGTACTTC. Amino acid sequence: CASSGPAGGGETQYF.

The gene calls are TRBV7-9 and TRBJ2-3; TRBD1 is a possible D gene (6 bases). The CDR3 has 14 residues. V was trimmed by 7 bases and J by 2 bases, leaving 13 bases between them. Germline CDR1 is SEHNR and CDR2 is FQNEAQ (reference sequence). CDR3 nucleotides: TGTGCCAGCACCCCAGGGGCTAACACAGATACGCAGTATTTT. Its translation: CASTPGANTDTQYF.

This chain links TRBV7-6 with TRBJ1-1; possible D gene TRBD1, 5 bases. Germline loops: CDR1 SGHVS, CDR2 FNYEAQ. The CDR3 spans 15 residues. V gave up 5 bases and J gave up 5 bases, with 18 bases separating them. Written as DNA, the CDR3 is TGTGCCAGCAGCCGCCTTGACAGCGTATCGACTGAAGCTTTCTTT. It codes for CASSRLDSVSTEAFF.

The chain recombines TRBV6-6 with TRBJ2-1, with 8 bases aligning to TRBD2. The CDR3 covers 13 residues. Unmatched junction bases numbered 8, after V lost 6 bases and J lost 10 bases. Germline CDR1 MNHNY, CDR2 SVGAGI (reference sequence). DNA for the CDR3: TGTGCCAGCAGGGAAGTAGCGGGGATCGAGCAGTTCTTC. It is translated as CASREVAGIEQFF.

The CDR3 here is CASSLDSRGGEQYF. CDR3 DNA: TGTGCCAGCAGCTTGGATTCGCGTGGAGGGGAGCAGTACTTC. The chain recombines TRBV5-4 with TRBJ2-5, with a weak D call TRBD2 (6 bases). Looked up from germline, CDR1 is SGHNT and CDR2 is YYREEE (reference sequence). Trimming cost V 0 bases and J 11 bases, with 17 bases left between them. This CDR3 contains 14 residues.

The rearrangement uses TRBV5-4 and TRBJ2-1, with 7 positions matching TRBD1. The CDR3 contains 14 residues. The V gene's germline CDR1 is SGHNT and CDR2 YYREEE (reference sequence). J lost 5 bases, V lost 1 base, and 3 bases had no gene match. The CDR3 DNA is TGTGCCAGCAGCTTGAGGGGGCGGAACAATGAGCAGTTCTTC. It codes for CASSLRGRNNEQFF.

The chain joins TRBV4-1 to TRBJ2-2, with 7 bases lining up with TRBD1. The CDR3 runs to 17 residues. The germline gives CDR1 MGHRA, CDR2 YSYEKL. V lost 3 bases to trimming and J lost 4 bases; unmatched junction nucleotides: 11. The CDR3 here is CASSQNRGNPRTGELFF. For the CDR3, the DNA is TGCGCCAGCAGCCAGAACAGGGGAAATCCTCGCACCGGGGAGCTGTTTTTT.

The rearrangement links TRBV7-3 to TRBJ2-1; a possible D gene is TRBD1 (5 bases). This CDR3 is 13 amino acids long. Germline-derived CDR1 and CDR2 are SGHTA and FQGTGA. Deletions cut 5 bases from V and 12 bases from J, with 17 bases between. CDR3 nucleotide sequence: TGTGCCAGCAGCACAGGCTTAAGCGATGGGCAGTTCTTC. Its translation is CASSTGLSDGQFF.

The gene calls are TRBV15 and TRBJ2-5; D assignment may be TRBD1 or TRBD2 (6 bases each). The J call may be incorrect, as the DNA end agrees better with TRBJ2-7. The CDR3 contains 16 residues. The germline V gene has CDR1 LNHNV and CDR2 YYDKDF (reference sequence). CDR3 in DNA: TGTGCCACCAGCACCTCGAGGGGGGCCGGTACCTACGAGCAGTACTTC. It specifies CATSTSRGAGTYEQYF.

The chain links TRBV5-6 to TRBJ1-2; no clear D gene. The germline V gene has CDR1 SGHDT and CDR2 YYEEEE. This CDR3 comprises 13 residues. V was trimmed by 0 bases and J by 5 bases, leaving 8 bases between them. The CDR3 reads CASSLGADYGYTF. CDR3 DNA: TGTGCCAGCAGCTTGGGGGCAGATTATGGCTACACCTTC.

CDR3 in DNA: TGTGCCAGCCGGGCGGGTACAGGGTCTCTTGAGCAGTACTTC. Its translation: CASRAGTGSLEQYF. The chain joins TRBV2 to TRBJ2-7; tentatively, D is TRBD1 (6 bases). Germline V gene lookup returns CDR1 SNHLY and CDR2 FYNNEI. The CDR3 covers 14 residues. The V end was cut by 8 bases, the J end by 7 bases, with 21 bases between.

The V gene is TRBV6-6, the J gene TRBJ1-5; TRBD1 is a possible D gene (5 bases). The germline CDR1 and CDR2 sequences are MNHNY and SVGAGI (reference sequence). CDR3 length: 14 residues. Between the trimmed V and J ends, which lost 8 bases and 5 bases, there was a span of 16 bases. The CDR3 region has the DNA TGTGCCAGCGGATGGGGCCGCCTAGATCAGCCCCAGCATTTT. It translates to CASGWGRLDQPQHF.

The rearrangement links TRBV4-2 to TRBJ2-5; 9 positions agree with TRBD1. Germline-derived CDR1 and CDR2 are LGHNA and YNFKEQ. This CDR3 spans 15 amino acids. V lost 3 bases, J lost 3 bases, and 5 bases stayed unmatched. CDR3 DNA sequence: TGTGCCAGCAGCCATATACAGGGGGCTGAAGAGACCCAGTACTTC. It is translated as CASSHIQGAEETQYF.

The chain links TRBV5-6 to TRBJ2-4; D perhaps matches TRBD1 (6 bases). The CDR3 spans 15 residues. Trimming pared 0 bases from V and 1 base from J, leaving 8 bases between. Germline-derived CDR1 and CDR2 are SGHDT and YYEEEE. CDR3 sequence: CASSLVDRAKNIQYF. For the CDR3, the DNA is TGTGCCAGCAGCTTGGTTGACAGGGCCAAAAACATTCAGTACTTC.

V is TRBV5-4 and J is TRBJ2-1; the D gene is possibly TRBD1 (5 bases). The CDR3 sequence is 12 residues long. V lost 4 bases, J lost 7 bases, and 9 bases lay in between. Looked up from germline, CDR1 is SGHNT and CDR2 is YYREEE (reference sequence). The CDR3 loop is CASSLNRNEQFF. The CDR3 DNA follows: TGTGCCAGCAGCCTAAACAGGAATGAGCAGTTCTTC.

The chain recombines TRBV27 with TRBJ1-2, with unresolved D. CDR3 length: 14 amino acids. Germline V gene lookup returns CDR1 MNHEY and CDR2 SMNVEV (reference sequence). V dropped 6 bases and J dropped 2 bases, with 13 bases sitting between them. CDR3 sequence (DNA): TGTGCCAGCAGGCAATCGGGGTTCAACTATGGCTACACCTTC. Its protein is CASRQSGFNYGYTF.